The 18 T cell receptor beta chains below were found in one sample sequenced in a study of shared clonotypes between healthy human individuals. Profiled with immunoSEQ multiplex PCR; TCRdb holds only in-frame clones, not every one. This sample has 950,000 to 1,300,000 clones; about 70% occur once, and the top ten carry 1.5%. Specimen: memory CD4+ T cells sorted from blood. Subset reported: CD45RA-negative fraction. These receptors were collected from a man aged 18 to 29 in good health.

V usage is TRBV7-9 and J usage is TRBJ1-5; the match to TRBD1 covers 8 bases. Germline V gene sequence: CDR1 SEHNR, CDR2 FQNEAQ (reference sequence). The ends lost 2 bases at V and 7 bases at J; junction bases unmatched: 4. The CDR3 has 14 amino acids. The CDR3 protein is CASSLQGAYQPQHF. The CDR3 bases are TGTGCCAGCAGCTTACAGGGGGCGTACCAGCCCCAGCATTTT.

The V gene is TRBV7-9, the J gene TRBJ2-5; TRBD1 aligns across 12 bases. The CDR3 totals 16 residues. Looked up from germline, CDR1 is SEHNR and CDR2 is FQNEAQ (reference sequence). With 2 bases clipped from V and 6 bases from J, the junction kept 7 bases outside the gene matches. CDR3 amino acids: CASSLPGTGGKKTQYF. Here the CDR3 DNA reads TGTGCCAGCAGCTTACCCGGGACAGGGGGCAAGAAGACCCAGTACTTC.

The chain uses TRBV30 and TRBJ2-1; TRBD1 agrees at 9 bases. V dropped 4 bases and J dropped 8; count of bases not matched to a gene: 9. Per germline, CDR1 GTSNPN and CDR2 SVGIG (reference sequence). This CDR3 comprises 14 residues. CDR3 sequence reads: CAWTQDRGRHEQFF. CDR3 in DNA: TGTGCCTGGACTCAGGACAGGGGAAGACATGAGCAGTTCTTC.

At least ten counts were recorded for this clone. This rearrangement joins TRBV11-2 to TRBJ2-5; 7 bases are shared with TRBD2. This CDR3 has 15 residues. J was trimmed by 4 bases and V by 3 bases; bases with no gene match: 8. Germline V lookup: CDR1 SGHAT, CDR2 FQNNGV. The CDR3 spells CASSFNPGGRETQYF. In DNA, the CDR3 is TGTGCCAGCAGCTTCAATCCGGGAGGTAGAGAGACCCAGTACTTC.

With regard to this clone: This may be a read error, as it is one base from a much larger clone. Other nucleotide sequences in the sample specify the same CDR3. This chain connects TRBV6-1 to TRBJ2-1, with 7 bases fitting TRBD1. The V segment lost 6 bases and the J segment 7 bases; nucleotides outside the gene matches: 3. Germline lookup yields CDR1 MNHNS and CDR2 SASEGT. The CDR3 is made up of 12 amino acids. CDR3 DNA sequence: TGTGCCAGCAGCCAGACAGGGAATGAGCAGTTCTTC. Its translation is CASSQTGNEQFF.

V gene TRBV5-4 combines with J gene TRBJ1-2; D is possibly TRBD1 (6 bases). Trimming took 1 base from V and 4 from J, leaving 17 bases between them. The CDR3 sequence is 16 residues long. CDR1 SGHNT and CDR2 YYREEE come from the germline V gene (reference sequence). For the CDR3, the DNA is TGTGCCAGCAGCTTGAGTGGGGGGCGGCCCCTCTATGGCTACACCTTC. Its protein product is CASSLSGGRPLYGYTF.

This sequence joins TRBV4-1 and TRBJ1-2, with D maybe TRBD1 (6 bases). The CDR3 extends over 16 amino acids. Deletions cut 6 bases from V and 2 bases from J, with 19 bases between. From germline, CDR1 is MGHRA and CDR2 YSYEKL. CDR3 amino acids: CASRPRQDSLNYGYTF. The CDR3, as DNA: TGCGCCAGCAGGCCTAGACAGGATTCATTAAACTATGGCTACACCTTC.

The chain couples TRBV14 to TRBJ1-1; D remains ambiguous. This CDR3 is built from 15 residues. V lost 5 bases and J 3 bases, leaving 16 bases between the germline ends. Looked up from germline, CDR1 is SGHDN and CDR2 is FVKESK. DNA for the CDR3: TGTGCCAGCAGCGTATACTCAAGGGTGGACACTGAAGCTTTCTTT. Residues: CASSVYSRVDTEAFF.

A note on this clone: The sample holds other DNA sequences that translate to the same CDR3. The chain joins TRBV2 to TRBJ1-2, with 10 bases fitting TRBD1. The length of the CDR3 is 13 residues. The V and J ends lost 6 bases and 4 bases, in that order; junction bases with no gene match: 2. Germline values: CDR1 SNHLY, CDR2 FYNNEI. The CDR3 loop is CASRGQGSYGYTF. CDR3 nucleotide sequence: TGTGCCAGCAGGGGACAGGGGAGCTATGGCTACACCTTC.

This chain uses TRBV25-1 with TRBJ2-7; 9 bases are shared with TRBD1. The V gene end was trimmed by 3 bases and the J gene end by 7 bases; junction bases not matched to a gene: 10. This CDR3 is built from 15 residues. Germline V gives CDR1 MGHDK, CDR2 SYGVNS. In DNA form, the CDR3 reads TGTGCCAGCAGTGACTCAAGGGACAGGGCCGAGGAGCAGTACTTC. Its protein is CASSDSRDRAEEQYF.

The genes are TRBV2 and TRBJ2-1, with 8 positions matching TRBD1. The CDR3 sequence is 15 residues long. CDR1 and CDR2 from the germline V gene are SNHLY and FYNNEI. V lost 8 bases to trimming and J lost 0 bases; unmatched junction nucleotides: 6. The chain's CDR3 is CASGRDRISYNEQFF. Written as DNA, the CDR3 is TGTGCCAGCGGGCGGGACAGGATCTCCTACAATGAGCAGTTCTTC.

This sequence joins TRBV11-2 and TRBJ2-3, with 12 bases identical to TRBD2. The CDR3 is made up of 17 amino acids. Germline values: CDR1 SGHAT, CDR2 FQNNGV. With 5 bases clipped from V and 2 bases from J, the junction kept 8 bases outside the gene matches. The CDR3 coding sequence is TGTGCCAGCAGCGCCACACTAGCGGGAGGCCCCACAGATACGCAGTATTTT. This translates into CASSATLAGGPTDTQYF.

V is TRBV6-5 and J is TRBJ2-2; 8 nucleotides align to TRBD1. CDR3 length equals 14 residues. CDR1 is MNHEY, CDR2 SVGAGI, per germline. V dropped 6 bases and J dropped 7; count of bases not matched to a gene: 7. The CDR3 coding sequence is TGTGCCAGCAGCCGGACAGGGTCTGACGGGGAGCTGTTTTTT. This sequence encodes CASSRTGSDGELFF.

As to this clone: Other DNA sequences of this sample code for an identical CDR3. The chain carries TRBV2 and TRBJ2-3; the match to TRBD1 covers 8 bases. With V trimmed by 6 bases and J by 3 bases, 2 bases remained unmatched. Germline CDR1 SNHLY, CDR2 FYNNEI. This CDR3 has 13 residues. The CDR3 is CASSGQGTDTQYF. CDR3 nucleotide sequence: TGTGCCAGCAGCGGACAGGGAACAGATACGCAGTATTTT. The full variable domain, rest sourced from reference TRBV2 and TRBJ2-3, is EPEVTQTPSHQVTQMGQEVILRCVPISNHLYFYWYRQILGQKVEFLVSFYNNEISEKSEIFDDQFSVERPDGSNFTLKIRSTKLEDSAMYFCASSGQGTDTQYFGPGTRLTVL.

The chain couples TRBV19 to TRBJ1-1; D uncertain. Germline V gene data show CDR1 as LNHDA and CDR2 as SQIVND (reference sequence). The CDR3 is 13 amino acids. With 6 bases removed from V and 1 base from J, the gap between germline ends came to 9 bases. The CDR3 DNA sequence: TGTGCCAGTAGCCCCGCAGCGAACACTGAAGCTTTCTTT. As protein: CASSPAANTEAFF.

Only one count was recorded for this clone. The rearrangement uses TRBV28 and TRBJ2-1; TRBD2 matches 9 bases. The trim removed 6 bases at V and 7 bases at J, leaving 7 bases unmatched. The CDR3 has 14 amino acids. The germline CDR1 and CDR2 sequences are MDHEN and SYDVKM. The chain's CDR3 is CASRVSGSRNEQFF. CDR3 coding DNA: TGTGCCAGCAGAGTTAGCGGGAGTCGGAATGAGCAGTTCTTC.

Only a few counts were recorded for this clone. The chain joins TRBV18 to TRBJ1-6; the match to TRBD1 covers 7 bases. V was clipped by 3 bases and J by 4 bases; unmatched bases: 6. CDR3 length: 16 amino acids. Per germline, CDR1 KGHSH and CDR2 LQKENI. The CDR3 sequence is CASSPTGPPYNSPLHF. The CDR3 region has the DNA TGTGCCAGCTCACCGACAGGGCCCCCGTATAATTCACCCCTCCACTTT.

The CDR3 DNA follows: TGTGCCAGCAGTTTATTAGGACGCCTGAGCAATGAGCAGTTCTTC. Translating it yields CASSLLGRLSNEQFF. The genes are TRBV27 and TRBJ2-1; D is ambiguous. Germline CDR1 MNHEY, CDR2 SMNVEV (reference sequence). V was trimmed by 1 base and J by 6 bases, leaving 13 bases between them. CDR3 length: 15 residues.